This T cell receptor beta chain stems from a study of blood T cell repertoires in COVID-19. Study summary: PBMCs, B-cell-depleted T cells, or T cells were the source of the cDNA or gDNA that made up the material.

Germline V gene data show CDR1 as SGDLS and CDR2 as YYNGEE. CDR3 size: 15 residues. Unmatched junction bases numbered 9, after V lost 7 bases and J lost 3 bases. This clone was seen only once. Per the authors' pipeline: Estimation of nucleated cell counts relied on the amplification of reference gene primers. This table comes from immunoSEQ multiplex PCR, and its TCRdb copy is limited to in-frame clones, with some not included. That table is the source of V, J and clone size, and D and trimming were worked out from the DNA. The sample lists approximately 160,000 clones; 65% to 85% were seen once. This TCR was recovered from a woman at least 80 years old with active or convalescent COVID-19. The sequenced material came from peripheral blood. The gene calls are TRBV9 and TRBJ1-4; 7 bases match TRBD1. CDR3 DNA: TGTGCCAGCTCCCCTCTACAGGGGTCTAATGAAAAACTGTTTTTT. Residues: CASSPLQGSNEKLFF.